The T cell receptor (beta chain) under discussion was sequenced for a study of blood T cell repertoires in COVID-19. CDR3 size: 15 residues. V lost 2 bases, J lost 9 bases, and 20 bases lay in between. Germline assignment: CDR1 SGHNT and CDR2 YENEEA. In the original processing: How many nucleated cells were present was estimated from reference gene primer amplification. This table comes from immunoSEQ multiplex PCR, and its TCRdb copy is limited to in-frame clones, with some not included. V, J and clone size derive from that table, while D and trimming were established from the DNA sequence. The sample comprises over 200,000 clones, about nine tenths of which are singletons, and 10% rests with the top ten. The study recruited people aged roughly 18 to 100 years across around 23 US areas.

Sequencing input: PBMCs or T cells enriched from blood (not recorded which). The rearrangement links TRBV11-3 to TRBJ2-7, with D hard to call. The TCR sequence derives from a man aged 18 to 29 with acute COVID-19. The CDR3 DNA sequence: TGTGCCAGCAGCTTATCCTCAGAGATTTACGAGCGGCAGTACTTC. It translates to CASSLSSEIYERQYF.